This T cell receptor (beta chain) was captured in a study of cytomegalovirus exposure and HLA in healthy donors. Study conclusions and caveats: Most CMV-associated TCR beta chains appeared HLA-restricted in a later analysis.

Primers included in the PCR were 60 Vbeta and 13 Jbeta primers. Assay used: immunoSEQ multiplex PCR; TCRdb lists only in-frame clones, some missing. In the table there are 200,000 or so clones, 81% of which are singletons. A remark on this clone: The target antigen is unknown.

The V gene lost 3 bases and the J gene lost 0 bases, with 2 bases spanning the gap. Per germline, CDR1 SNHLY and CDR2 FYNNEI. This CDR3 is 12 amino acids long. Sequenced material: PBMCs. V usage is TRBV2 and J usage is TRBJ1-1; the D is unclear. The TCR was taken from a woman aged 18 to 35 in good health and CMV-seropositive. CDR3 sequence (DNA): TGTGCCAGCAGTGACTTGAACACTGAAGCTTTCTTT. Amino acids: CASSDLNTEAFF. The whole variable domain, filled in from reference TRBV2 and TRBJ1-1, reads EPEVTQTPSHQVTQMGQEVILRCVPISNHLYFYWYRQILGQKVEFLVSFYNNEISEKSEIFDDQFSVERPDGSNFTLKIRSTKLEDSAMYFCASSDLNTEAFFGQGTRLTVV.